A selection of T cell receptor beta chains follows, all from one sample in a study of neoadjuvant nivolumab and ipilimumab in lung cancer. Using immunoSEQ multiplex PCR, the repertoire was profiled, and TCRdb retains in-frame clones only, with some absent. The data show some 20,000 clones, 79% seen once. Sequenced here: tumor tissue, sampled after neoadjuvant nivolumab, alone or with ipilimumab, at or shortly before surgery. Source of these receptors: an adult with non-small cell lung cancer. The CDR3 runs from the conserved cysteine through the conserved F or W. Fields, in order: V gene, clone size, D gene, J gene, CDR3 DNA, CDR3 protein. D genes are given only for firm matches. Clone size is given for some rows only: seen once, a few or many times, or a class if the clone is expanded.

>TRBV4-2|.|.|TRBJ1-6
TGTGCCAGCAGCCAAGAATTGAGCGGGTTCAATTCACCCCTCCACTTT
CASSQELSGFNSPLHF
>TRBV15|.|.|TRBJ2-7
TGTGCCACCAGCAGAGAAGGGAGGTACGAGCAGTACTTC
CATSREGRYEQYF
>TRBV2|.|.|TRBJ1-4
TGTGCCAGCAGGACAACTAGACGGGAAAAACTGTTTTTT
CASRTTRREKLFF
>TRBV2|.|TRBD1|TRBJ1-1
TGTGCCAGCAGCCCTGAGGAGGGGACAGCGGCCTGGGACACTGAAGCTTTCTTT
CASSPEEGTAAWDTEAFF
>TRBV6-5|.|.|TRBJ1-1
TGTGCCAGCAGTTACTCATCTTTGGTACCCACTGAAGCTTTCTTT
CASSYSSLVPTEAFF
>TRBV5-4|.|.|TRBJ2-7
TGTGCCAGCAGCTTCTTTGGGGGGATAGAGGACGAGCAGTACTTC
CASSFFGGIEDEQYF
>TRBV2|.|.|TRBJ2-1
TGTGCCAGCAGACCGAATCCAACAGGGCGCTCCTACAATGAGCAGTTCTTC
CASRPNPTGRSYNEQFF
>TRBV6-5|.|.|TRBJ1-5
TGTGCCAGCAGAATCCGAGCTTATAGCAATCAGCCCCAGCATTTT
CASRIRAYSNQPQHF
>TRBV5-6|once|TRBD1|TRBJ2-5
TGTGCCAGCAGTTTGCTTAGGACAGGGTATGAAGAGACCCAGTACTTC
CASSLLRTGYEETQYF
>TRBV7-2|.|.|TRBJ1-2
TGTGCTGGAGCTAACTATGGCTACACCTTC
CAGANYGYTF
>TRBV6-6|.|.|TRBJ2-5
TGTGCCAGCAGACGCGTAGGGGGGGAAGAGACCCAGTACTTC
CASRRVGGEETQYF
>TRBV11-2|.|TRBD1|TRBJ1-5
TGTGCCAGCAGCTTAGGCGACAGGGGGGATCAGCCCCAGCATTTT
CASSLGDRGDQPQHF
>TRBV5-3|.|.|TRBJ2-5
TGTGCCAGAAGCGTTGGGACTGACTGGGGAGAGACCCAGTACTTC
CARSVGTDWGETQYF
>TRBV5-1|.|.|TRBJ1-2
TGCGCCAGCAGCGCGCAGGTAGACTATGGCTACACCTTC
CASSAQVDYGYTF
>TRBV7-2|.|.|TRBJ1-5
TGTGCCAGCAGTCCCACCTTCAATCAGCCCCAGCATTTT
CASSPTFNQPQHF
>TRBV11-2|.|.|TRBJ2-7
TGTGCCAGCAGCGACCCTGGATCCAGGGACTACGAGCAGTACTTC
CASSDPGSRDYEQYF
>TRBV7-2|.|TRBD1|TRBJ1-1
TGTGCCAGCAGCGCCTACCGGGACAGCAGTAGCGAGGGATTAGGAGCTTTCTTT
CASSAYRDSSSEGLGAFF
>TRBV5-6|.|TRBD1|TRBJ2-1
TGTGCCAGCAGCTCGGGACAGGGGGCAGGAAATGAGCAGTTCTTC
CASSSGQGAGNEQFF
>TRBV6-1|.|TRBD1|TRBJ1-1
TGTGCCAGCAGGGAACAGGGGGCGAGCACTGAAGCTTTCTTT
CASREQGASTEAFF
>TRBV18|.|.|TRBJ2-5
TGTGCCAGCTCACCCTACGCACGGGGAGCTCAAGAGACCCAGTACTTC
CASSPYARGAQETQYF
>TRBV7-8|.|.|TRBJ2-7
TGTGCCAGCAGCTTTTCGAGGAACGAGCAGTACTTC
CASSFSRNEQYF
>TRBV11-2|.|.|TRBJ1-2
TGTGCCAGCAGCTTGGATAGACGCTATGGCTACACCTTC
CASSLDRRYGYTF